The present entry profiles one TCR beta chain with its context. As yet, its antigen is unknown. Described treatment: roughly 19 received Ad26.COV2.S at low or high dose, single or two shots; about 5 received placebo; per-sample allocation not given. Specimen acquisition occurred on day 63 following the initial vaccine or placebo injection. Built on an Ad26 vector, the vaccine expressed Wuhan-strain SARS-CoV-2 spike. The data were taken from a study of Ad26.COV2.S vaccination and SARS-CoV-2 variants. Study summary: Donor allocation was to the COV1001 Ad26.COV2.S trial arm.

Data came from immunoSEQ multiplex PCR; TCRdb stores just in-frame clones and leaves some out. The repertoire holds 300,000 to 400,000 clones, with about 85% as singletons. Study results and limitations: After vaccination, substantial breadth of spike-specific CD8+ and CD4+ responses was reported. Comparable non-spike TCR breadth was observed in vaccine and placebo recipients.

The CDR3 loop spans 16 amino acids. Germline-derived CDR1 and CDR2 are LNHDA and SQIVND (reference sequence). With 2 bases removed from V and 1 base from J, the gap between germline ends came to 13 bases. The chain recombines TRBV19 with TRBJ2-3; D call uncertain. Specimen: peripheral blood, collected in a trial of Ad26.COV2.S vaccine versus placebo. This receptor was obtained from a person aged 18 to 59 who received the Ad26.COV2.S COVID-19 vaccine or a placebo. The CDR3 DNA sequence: TGTGCCAGTAGTATATCAAAAACTCGCCGCACAGATACGCAGTATTTT. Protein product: CASSISKTRRTDTQYF. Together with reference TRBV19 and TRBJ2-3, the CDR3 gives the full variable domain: DGGITQSPKYLFRKEGQNVTLSCEQNLNHDAMYWYRQDPGQGLRLIYYSQIVNDFQKGDIAEGYSVSREKKESFPLTVTSAQKNPTAFYLCASSISKTRRTDTQYFGPGTRLTVL.